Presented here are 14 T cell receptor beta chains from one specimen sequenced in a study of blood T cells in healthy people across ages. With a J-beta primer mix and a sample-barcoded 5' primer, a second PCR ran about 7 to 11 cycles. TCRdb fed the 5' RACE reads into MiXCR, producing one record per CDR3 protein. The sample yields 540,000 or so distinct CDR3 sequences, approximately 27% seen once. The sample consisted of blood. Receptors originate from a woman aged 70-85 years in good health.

The CDR3 sequence is CASSPMGSSGNTIYF. CDR3 in DNA: TGTGCCAGCTCCCCTATGGGGTCCTCTGGAAACACCATATATTTT. The chain links TRBV18 to TRBJ1-3; D unresolved. The CDR3 contains 15 residues. CDR1 and CDR2 from the germline V gene are KGHSH and LQKENI. V was clipped by 6 bases and J by 0 bases, with 12 bases between them.

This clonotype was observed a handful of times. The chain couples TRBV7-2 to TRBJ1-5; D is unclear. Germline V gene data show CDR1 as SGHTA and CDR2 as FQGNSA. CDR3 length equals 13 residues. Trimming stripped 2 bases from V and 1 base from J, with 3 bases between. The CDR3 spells CASSLISNQPQHF. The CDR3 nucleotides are TGTGCCAGCAGCTTAATCAGCAATCAGCCCCAGCATTTT.

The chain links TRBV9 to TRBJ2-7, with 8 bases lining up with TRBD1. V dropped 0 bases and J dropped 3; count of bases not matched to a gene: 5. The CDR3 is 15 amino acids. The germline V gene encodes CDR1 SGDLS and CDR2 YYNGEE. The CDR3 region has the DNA TGTGCCAGCAGCGTAGGGCAGGGGGCATTCTACGAGCAGTACTTC. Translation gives CASSVGQGAFYEQYF. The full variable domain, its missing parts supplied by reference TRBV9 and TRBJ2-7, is DSGVTQTPKHLITATGQRVTLRCSPRSGDLSVYWYQQSLDQGLQFLIQYYNGEERAKGNILERFSAQQFPDLHSELNLSSLELGDSALYFCASSVGQGAFYEQYFGPGTRLTVT.

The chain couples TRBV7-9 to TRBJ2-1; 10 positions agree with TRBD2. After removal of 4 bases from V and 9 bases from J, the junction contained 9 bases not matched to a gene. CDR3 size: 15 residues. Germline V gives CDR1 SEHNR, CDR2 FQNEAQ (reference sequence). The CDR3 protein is CASSYLTSGEGEQFF. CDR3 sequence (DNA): TGTGCCAGCAGCTATTTAACTAGCGGGGAGGGTGAGCAGTTCTTC.

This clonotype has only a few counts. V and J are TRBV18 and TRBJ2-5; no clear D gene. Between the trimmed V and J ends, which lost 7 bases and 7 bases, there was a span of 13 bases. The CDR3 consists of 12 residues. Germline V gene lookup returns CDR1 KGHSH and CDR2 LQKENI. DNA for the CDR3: TGTGCCAGCTGCCCGGAATTCGGGACCCAGTACTTC. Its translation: CASCPEFGTQYF.

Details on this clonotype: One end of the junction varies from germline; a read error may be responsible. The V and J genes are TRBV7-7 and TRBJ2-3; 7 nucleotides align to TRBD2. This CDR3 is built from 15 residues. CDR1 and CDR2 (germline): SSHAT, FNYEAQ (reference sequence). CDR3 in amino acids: CASSLAGGAAVTQYF. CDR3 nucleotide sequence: TGTGCTAGCAGCTTAGCGGGCGGGGCAGCGGTCACGCAGTATTTT.

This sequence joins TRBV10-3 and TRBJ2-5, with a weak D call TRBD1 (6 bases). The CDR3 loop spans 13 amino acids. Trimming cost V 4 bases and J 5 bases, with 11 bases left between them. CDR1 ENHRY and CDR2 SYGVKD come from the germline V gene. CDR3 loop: CAISGDIGETQYF. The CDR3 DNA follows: TGTGCCATCAGTGGGGACATCGGGGAGACCCAGTACTTC.

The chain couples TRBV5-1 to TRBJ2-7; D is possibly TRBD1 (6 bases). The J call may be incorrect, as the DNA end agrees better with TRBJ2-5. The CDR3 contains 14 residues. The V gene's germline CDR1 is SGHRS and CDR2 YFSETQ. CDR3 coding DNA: TGCGCCAGCAGTGGACAGATGATCCAAGAGACCCAGTACTTC. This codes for CASSGQMIQETQYF.

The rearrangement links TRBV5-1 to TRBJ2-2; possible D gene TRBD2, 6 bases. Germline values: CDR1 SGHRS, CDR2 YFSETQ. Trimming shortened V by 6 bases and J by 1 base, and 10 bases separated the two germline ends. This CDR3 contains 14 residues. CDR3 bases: TGCGCCAGCAAAGGAGGGGAGAACACCGGGGAGCTGTTTTTT. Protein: CASKGGENTGELFF.

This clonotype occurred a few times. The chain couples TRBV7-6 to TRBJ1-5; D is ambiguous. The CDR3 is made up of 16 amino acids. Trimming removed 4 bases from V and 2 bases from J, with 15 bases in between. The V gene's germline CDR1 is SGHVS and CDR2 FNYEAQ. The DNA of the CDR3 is TGTGCCAGCAGCTCCGAGGCCGGGGTCCGCAATCAGCCCCAGCATTTT. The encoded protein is CASSSEAGVRNQPQHF.

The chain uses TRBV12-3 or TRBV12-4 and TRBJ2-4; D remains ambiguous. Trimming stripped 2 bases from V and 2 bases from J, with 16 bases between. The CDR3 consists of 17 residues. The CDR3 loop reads CASSLHKERSTKNIQYF. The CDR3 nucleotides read TGTGCCAGCAGTTTACATAAGGAGCGCTCGACCAAAAACATTCAGTACTTC.

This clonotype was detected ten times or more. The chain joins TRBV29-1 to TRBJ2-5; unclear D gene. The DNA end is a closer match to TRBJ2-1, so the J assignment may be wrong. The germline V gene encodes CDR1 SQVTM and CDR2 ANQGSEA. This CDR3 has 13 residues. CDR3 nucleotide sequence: TGCAGCGTTGGCCGAACTCAAGGGAACGAGCAGTTCTTC. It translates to CSVGRTQGNEQFF.

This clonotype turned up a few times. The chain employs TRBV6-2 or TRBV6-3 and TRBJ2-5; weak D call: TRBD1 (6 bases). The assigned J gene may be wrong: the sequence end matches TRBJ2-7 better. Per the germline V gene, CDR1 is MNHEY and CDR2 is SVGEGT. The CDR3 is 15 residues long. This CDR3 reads CASRDLTGQTYEQYF. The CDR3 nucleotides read TGTGCCAGCAGGGACTTAACGGGACAAACCTACGAGCAGTACTTC.

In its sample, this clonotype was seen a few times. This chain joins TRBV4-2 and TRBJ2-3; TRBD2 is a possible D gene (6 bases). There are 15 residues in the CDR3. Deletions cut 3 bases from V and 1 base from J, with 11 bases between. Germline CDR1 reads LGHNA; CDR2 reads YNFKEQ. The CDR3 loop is CASSQEGSGTDTQYF. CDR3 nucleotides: TGTGCCAGCAGCCAGGAGGGTAGCGGCACAGATACGCAGTATTTT.